This entry is about one T cell receptor beta chain. The antigen is not known. Sequence at one end of the junction differs from germline and may be a read error. The data derive from a study of tumor-infiltrating lymphocytes in primary liver carcinoma. Overall study context: Samples returned roughly 3.5 to 8 million productive TCRbeta reads each. Read depth did not differ significantly between tissue types.

Overall study results and limits: Tumor-adjacent and tumor-blood pairs shared a smaller degree of overlap than tumor region pairs. A significantly higher top-250-clone fraction was found in tumors than in blood (p = 0.039).

Germline DNA was extracted too, while blood RNA derived from unsorted whole blood. Starting from around 510 ng of total RNA, TCR beta cDNA was produced with a primer in the constant region. ARM-PCR, slightly modified, supplied the TCR beta libraries through three nested multiplex PCR rounds. MiXCR, run by TCRdb on the multiplex PCR reads, gives a single entry per CDR3 protein. The table includes some 190,000 distinct CDR3 sequences, roughly 60% detected once. This TCR was sampled from a man aged 40-49 years with primary liver carcinoma and hepatitis B virus infection. Sequences were obtained from peripheral blood.

In DNA form, the CDR3 reads TGTGCCGGCAGCTTTGAACCGGGACAGGCGTACTATGGCCACACCTTC. The encoded protein is CAGSFEPGQAYYGHTF. The chain couples TRBV5-6 to TRBJ1-2, with 8 bases fitting TRBD1. This CDR3 is built from 16 residues. Germline lookup yields CDR1 SGHDT and CDR2 YYEEEE.